The T cell receptor beta chain under discussion was sequenced for a study of shared clonotypes between healthy human individuals. The assay was immunoSEQ multiplex PCR, and TCRdb's table has in-frame clones only and misses some. This table holds about half a million clones, more than 65% found once. The germline V gene encodes CDR1 MDHEN and CDR2 SYDVKM. CDR3 size: 17 residues. Trimming took off 5 bases at V and 6 bases at J, with 23 bases between the two ends. To note about this clone: A far larger clone is only one base removed, so a read error is likely.

Sample: PBMCs. The clonotype originates from a woman in her thirties or forties in good health. Some clones in this sample may be carry-over from other donors' samples. The rearrangement uses TRBV28 and TRBJ1-5; D uncertain. CDR3 nucleotide sequence: TGTGCCAGCAGTCCAATGGAACTTACAGTGTGGAGTCAGCCCCAGCATTTT. Translation: CASSPMELTVWSQPQHF.